This TCR beta chain was identified in a study of CD8+CD57+ T cells in acquired aplastic anemia. Study information: Yields of DNA that came from sorted CD4+ and CD8+ cells averaged about 3.4 ug.

This clonotype was counted a few times. In patients chosen for sequencing, flow cytometry had shown CD8+CD57+ cell expansion. Every patient had severe acquired aplastic anemia. V shed 5 bases and J shed 4 bases, with 6 bases lying between them. This CDR3 has 11 amino acids. Germline CDR1 is DFQATT and CDR2 is SNEGSKA (reference sequence). TCR beta VDJ and CDR3 profiling used genomic DNA as template. TCRdb redid the calling of the reads with MiXCR, one entry per CDR3 protein. The repertoire holds just over 450,000 distinct CDR3 sequences, with roughly 34% as singletons. The chain joins TRBV20-1 to TRBJ2-1, with D unclear. The clonotype originates from a human donor with aplastic anemia. What was sequenced was sorted CD4+, CD8+, or CD8+CD57+ T cells (not recorded which) from PBMCs. DNA for the CDR3: TGCAGTGCTGGACCGTACAATGAGCAGTTCTTC. Its protein product is CSAGPYNEQFF.